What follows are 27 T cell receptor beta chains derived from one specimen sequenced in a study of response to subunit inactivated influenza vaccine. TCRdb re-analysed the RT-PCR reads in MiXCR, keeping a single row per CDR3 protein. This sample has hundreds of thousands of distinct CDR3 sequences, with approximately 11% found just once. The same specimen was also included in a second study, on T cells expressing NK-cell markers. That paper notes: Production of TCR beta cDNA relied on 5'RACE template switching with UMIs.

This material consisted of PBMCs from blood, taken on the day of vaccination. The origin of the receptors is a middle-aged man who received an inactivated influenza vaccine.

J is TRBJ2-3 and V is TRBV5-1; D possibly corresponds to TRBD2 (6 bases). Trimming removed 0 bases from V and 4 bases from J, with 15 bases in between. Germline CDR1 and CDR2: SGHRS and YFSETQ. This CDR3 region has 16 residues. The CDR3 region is CASSLGLASFADTQYF. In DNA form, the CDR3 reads TGCGCCAGCAGCTTGGGCCTAGCGTCCTTCGCAGATACGCAGTATTTT.

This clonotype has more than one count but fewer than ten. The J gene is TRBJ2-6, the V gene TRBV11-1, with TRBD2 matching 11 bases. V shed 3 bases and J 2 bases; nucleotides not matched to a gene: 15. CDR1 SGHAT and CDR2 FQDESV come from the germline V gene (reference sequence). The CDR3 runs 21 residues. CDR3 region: CASSFLTSGSFGLAGANVLTF. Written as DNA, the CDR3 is TGTGCCAGCAGCTTCCTTACTAGCGGGAGTTTTGGCTTGGCTGGGGCCAACGTCCTGACTTTC.

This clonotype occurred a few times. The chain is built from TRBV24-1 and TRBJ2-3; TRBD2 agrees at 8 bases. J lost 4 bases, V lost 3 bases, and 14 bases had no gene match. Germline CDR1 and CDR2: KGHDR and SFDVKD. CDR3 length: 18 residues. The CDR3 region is CATSDPDWGGRTADTQYF. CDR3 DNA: TGTGCCACCAGTGATCCCGACTGGGGCGGGAGGACCGCAGATACGCAGTATTTT.

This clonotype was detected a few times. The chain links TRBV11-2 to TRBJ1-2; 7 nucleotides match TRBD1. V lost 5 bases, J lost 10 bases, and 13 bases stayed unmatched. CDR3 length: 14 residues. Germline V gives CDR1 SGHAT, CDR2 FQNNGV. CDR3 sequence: CASSQGQLLRFYTF. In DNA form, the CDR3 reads TGTGCCAGCAGCCAGGGACAGTTACTGAGATTCTACACCTTC.

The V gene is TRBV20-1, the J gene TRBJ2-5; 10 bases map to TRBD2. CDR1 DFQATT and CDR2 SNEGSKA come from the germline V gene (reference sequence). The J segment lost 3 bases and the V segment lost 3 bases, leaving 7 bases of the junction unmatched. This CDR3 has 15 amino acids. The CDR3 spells CSARGGTSGEETQYF. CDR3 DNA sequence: TGCAGTGCTAGGGGGGGCACTAGCGGGGAAGAGACCCAGTACTTC.

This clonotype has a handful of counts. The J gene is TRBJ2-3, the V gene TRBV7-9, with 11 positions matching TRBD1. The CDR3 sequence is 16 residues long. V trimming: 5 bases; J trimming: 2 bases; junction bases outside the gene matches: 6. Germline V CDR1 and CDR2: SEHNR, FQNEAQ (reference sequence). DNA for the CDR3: TGTGCCAGCAGCAAAAGGACAGGGGGCTTCACAGATACGCAGTATTTT. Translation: CASSKRTGGFTDTQYF.

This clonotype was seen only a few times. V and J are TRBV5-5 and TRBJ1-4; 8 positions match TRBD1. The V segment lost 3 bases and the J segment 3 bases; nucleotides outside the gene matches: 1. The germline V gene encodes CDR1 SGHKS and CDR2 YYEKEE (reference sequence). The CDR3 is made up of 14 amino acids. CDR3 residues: CASSWTGSNEKLFF. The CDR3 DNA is TGTGCCAGCAGCTGGACAGGGTCTAATGAAAAACTGTTTTTT.

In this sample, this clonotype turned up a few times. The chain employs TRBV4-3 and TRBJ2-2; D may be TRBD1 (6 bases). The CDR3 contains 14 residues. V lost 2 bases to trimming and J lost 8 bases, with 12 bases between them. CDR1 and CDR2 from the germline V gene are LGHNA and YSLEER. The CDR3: CASSQPQGSGELFF. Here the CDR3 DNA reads TGCGCCAGCAGCCAACCACAGGGATCTGGGGAGCTGTTTTTT.

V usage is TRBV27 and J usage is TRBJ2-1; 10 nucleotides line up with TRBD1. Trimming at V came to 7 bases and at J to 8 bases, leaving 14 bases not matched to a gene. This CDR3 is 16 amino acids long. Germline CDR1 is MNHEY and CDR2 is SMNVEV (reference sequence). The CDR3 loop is CASKPLDRGLIDEQFF. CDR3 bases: TGTGCCAGCAAACCCCTCGACAGGGGGCTAATCGATGAGCAGTTCTTC.

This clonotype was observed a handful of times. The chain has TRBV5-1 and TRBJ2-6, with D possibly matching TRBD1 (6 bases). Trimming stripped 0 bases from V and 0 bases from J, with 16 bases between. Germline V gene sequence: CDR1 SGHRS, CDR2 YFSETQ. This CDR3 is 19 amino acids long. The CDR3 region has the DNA TGCGCCAGCAGCTTGGTAGCAGGGGCTTACTACTCTGGGGCCAACGTCCTGACTTTC. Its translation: CASSLVAGAYYSGANVLTF.

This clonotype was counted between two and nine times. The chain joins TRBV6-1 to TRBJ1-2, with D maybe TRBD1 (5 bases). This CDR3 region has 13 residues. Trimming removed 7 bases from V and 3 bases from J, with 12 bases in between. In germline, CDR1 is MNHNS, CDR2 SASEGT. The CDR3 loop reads CASTRQPYYGYTF. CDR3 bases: TGTGCCAGCACCCGACAGCCTTACTATGGCTACACCTTC.

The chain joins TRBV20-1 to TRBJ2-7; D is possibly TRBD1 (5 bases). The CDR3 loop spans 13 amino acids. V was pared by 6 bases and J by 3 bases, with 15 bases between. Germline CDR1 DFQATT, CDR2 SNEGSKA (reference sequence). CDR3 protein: CSAPPAGLYEQYF. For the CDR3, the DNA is TGCAGTGCCCCCCCGGCAGGGCTCTACGAGCAGTACTTC.

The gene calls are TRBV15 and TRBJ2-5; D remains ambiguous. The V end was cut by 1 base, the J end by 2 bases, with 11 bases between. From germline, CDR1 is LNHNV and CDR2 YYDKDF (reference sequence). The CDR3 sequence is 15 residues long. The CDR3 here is CATSRVGTNQETQYF. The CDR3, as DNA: TGTGCCACCAGCAGAGTAGGCACAAATCAAGAGACCCAGTACTTC.

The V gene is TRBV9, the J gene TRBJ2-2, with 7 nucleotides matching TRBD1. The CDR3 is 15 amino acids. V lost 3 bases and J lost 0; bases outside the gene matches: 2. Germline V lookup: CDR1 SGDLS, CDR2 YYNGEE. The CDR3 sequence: CASSATGTNTGELFF. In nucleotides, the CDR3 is TGTGCCAGCAGCGCGACAGGGACGAACACCGGGGAGCTGTTTTTT.

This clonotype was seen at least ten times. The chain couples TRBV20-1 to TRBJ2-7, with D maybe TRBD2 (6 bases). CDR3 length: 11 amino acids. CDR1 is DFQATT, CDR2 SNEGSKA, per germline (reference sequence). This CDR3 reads CSASGLYEQYF. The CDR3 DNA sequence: TGCAGCGCCTCGGGACTCTACGAGCAGTACTTC.

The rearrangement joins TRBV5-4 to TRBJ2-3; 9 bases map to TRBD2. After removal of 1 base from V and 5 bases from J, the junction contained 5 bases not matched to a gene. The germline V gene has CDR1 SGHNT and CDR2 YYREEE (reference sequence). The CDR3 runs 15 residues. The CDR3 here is CASSLTRLAVDTQYF. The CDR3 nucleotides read TGTGCCAGCAGCTTGACGAGACTAGCGGTAGATACGCAGTATTTT.

The CDR3 DNA reads as TGTGCCATCAGCGGAGGGGAAGAGACCCAGTACTTC. This codes for CAISGGEETQYF. The V and J genes are TRBV10-3 and TRBJ2-5; tentative D call: TRBD2 (6 bases). Trimming shortened V by 6 bases and J by 3 bases, and 8 bases separated the two germline ends. The CDR3 covers 12 residues. Germline assignment: CDR1 ENHRY and CDR2 SYGVKD.

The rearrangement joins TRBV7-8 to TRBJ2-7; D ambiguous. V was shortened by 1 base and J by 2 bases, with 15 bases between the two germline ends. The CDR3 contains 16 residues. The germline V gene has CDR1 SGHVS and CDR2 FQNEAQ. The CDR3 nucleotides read TGTGCCAGCAGCTTAGGGGTGGGATCGACGCCCTACGAGCAGTACTTC. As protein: CASSLGVGSTPYEQYF.

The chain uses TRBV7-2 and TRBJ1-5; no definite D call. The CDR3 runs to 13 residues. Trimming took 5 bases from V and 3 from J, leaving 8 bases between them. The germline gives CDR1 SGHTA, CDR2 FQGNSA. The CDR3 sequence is CASSPQNNQPQHF. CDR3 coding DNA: TGTGCCAGCAGCCCCCAGAACAATCAGCCCCAGCATTTT.

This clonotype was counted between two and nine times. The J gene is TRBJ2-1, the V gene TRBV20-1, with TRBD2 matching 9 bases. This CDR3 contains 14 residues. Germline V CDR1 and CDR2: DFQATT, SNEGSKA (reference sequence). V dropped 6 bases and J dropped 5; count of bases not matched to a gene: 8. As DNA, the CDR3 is TGCAGTGCATATAGCGGGAGATCGAACAATGAGCAGTTCTTC. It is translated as CSAYSGRSNNEQFF.

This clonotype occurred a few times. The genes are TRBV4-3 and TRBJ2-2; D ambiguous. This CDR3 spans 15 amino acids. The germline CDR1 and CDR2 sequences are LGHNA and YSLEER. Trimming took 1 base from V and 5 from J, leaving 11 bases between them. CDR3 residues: CASSQVWDRTGELFF. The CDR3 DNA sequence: TGCGCCAGCAGCCAAGTGTGGGATAGAACCGGGGAGCTGTTTTTT.

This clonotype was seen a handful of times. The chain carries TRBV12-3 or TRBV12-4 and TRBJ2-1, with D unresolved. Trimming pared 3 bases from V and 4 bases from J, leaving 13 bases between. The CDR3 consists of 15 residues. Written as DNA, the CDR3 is TGTGCCAGCAGTTTTGGGTCTGCTCCTTACAATGAGCAGTTCTTC. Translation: CASSFGSAPYNEQFF.

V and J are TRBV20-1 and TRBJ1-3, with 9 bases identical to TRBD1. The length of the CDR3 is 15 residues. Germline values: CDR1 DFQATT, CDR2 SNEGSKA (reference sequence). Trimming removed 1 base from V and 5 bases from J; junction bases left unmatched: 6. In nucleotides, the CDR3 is TGCAGTGCTAGAGGCCGTAACAGGGGGCGAAACACCATATATTTT. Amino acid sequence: CSARGRNRGRNTIYF.

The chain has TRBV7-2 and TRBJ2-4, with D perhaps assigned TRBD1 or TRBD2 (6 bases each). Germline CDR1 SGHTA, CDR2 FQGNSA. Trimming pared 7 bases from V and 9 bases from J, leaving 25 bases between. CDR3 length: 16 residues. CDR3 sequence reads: CASTPGLGGHLGIQYF. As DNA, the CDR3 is TGTGCCAGCACCCCAGGGTTGGGGGGACATCTCGGCATTCAGTACTTC.

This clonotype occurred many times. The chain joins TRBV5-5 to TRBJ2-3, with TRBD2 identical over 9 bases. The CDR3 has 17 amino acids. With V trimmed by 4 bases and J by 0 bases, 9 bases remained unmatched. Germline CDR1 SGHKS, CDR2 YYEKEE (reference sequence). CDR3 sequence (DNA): TGTGCCAGCAGCCCTCGTAGACTAGCGGATAGCACAGATACGCAGTATTTT. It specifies CASSPRRLADSTDTQYF.

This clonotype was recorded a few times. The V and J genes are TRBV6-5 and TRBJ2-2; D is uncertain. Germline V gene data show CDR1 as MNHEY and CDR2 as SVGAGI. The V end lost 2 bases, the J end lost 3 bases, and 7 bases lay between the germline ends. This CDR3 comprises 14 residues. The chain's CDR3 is CASSYGVYTGELFF. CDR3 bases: TGTGCCAGCAGTTACGGCGTTTACACCGGGGAGCTGTTTTTT.

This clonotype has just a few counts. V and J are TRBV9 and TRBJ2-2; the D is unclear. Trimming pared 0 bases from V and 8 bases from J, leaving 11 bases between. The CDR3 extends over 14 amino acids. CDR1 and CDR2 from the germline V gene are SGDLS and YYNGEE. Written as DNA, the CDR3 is TGTGCCAGCAGCGTAGATACCTTAGGGGGGGAGCTGTTTTTT. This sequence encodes CASSVDTLGGELFF.